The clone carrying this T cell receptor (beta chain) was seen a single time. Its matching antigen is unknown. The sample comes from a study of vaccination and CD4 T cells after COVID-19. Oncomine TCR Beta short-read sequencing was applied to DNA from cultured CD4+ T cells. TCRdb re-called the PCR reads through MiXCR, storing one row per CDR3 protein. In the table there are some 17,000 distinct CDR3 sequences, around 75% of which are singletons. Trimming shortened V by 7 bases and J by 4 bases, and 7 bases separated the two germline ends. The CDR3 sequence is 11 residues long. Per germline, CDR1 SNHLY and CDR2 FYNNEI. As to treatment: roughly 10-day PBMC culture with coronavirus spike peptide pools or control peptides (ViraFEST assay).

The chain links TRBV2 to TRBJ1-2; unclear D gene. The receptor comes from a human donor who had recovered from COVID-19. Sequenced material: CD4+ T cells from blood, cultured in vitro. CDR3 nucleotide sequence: TGTGCCAGCACTTGGACCTATGGCTACACCTTC. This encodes CASTWTYGYTF.